The 6 T cell receptor beta chains below were found in one sample sequenced in a study of blood T cell repertoires in COVID-19. Method: immunoSEQ multiplex PCR; TCRdb's copy keeps in-frame clones and lacks some. The sample contains under 300,000 clones, roughly 82% of which appear only once. The sequencing sample was made of peripheral blood. The source of these receptors is a woman of 80 years or more with active or convalescent COVID-19.

V gene TRBV6-5 combines with J gene TRBJ1-5, with 7 bases that match TRBD1. Germline values: CDR1 MNHEY, CDR2 SVGAGI. This CDR3 contains 14 residues. V dropped 5 bases and J dropped 7; count of bases not matched to a gene: 8. CDR3: CASSTTDRAQPQHF. CDR3 sequence (DNA): TGTGCCAGCAGTACGACTGACAGGGCCCAGCCCCAGCATTTT.

This chain joins TRBV5-3 and TRBJ1-3; D is unclear. TRBV5-3 is noted as an ORF with a role that remains uncertain. V lost 5 bases to trimming and J lost 0 bases, with 18 bases between them. The CDR3 is 17 amino acids. The CDR3 DNA follows: TGTGCCAGAAGTCCCGCGGATGAGCCTCGCTCTGGAAACACCATATATTTT. It is translated as CARSPADEPRSGNTIYF.

V usage is TRBV5-4 and J usage is TRBJ2-1; 8 bases agree with TRBD1. The germline V gene encodes CDR1 SGHNT and CDR2 YYREEE (reference sequence). V was pared by 5 bases and J by 8 bases, with 12 bases of the junction left unmatched. This CDR3 has 15 amino acids. The CDR3 DNA is TGTGCCAGCAGACCCTGGACAGGGACGGGCGATGAGCAGTTCTTC. Translated: CASRPWTGTGDEQFF.

The chain recombines TRBV5-6 with TRBJ2-3; TRBD1 matches 7 bases. The CDR3 length is 17 residues. The V and J ends lost 0 bases and 6 bases, in that order; junction bases with no gene match: 13. Germline CDR1 and CDR2: SGHDT and YYEEEE. The CDR3 here is CASSLEKRQGRSDTQYF. In DNA form, the CDR3 reads TGTGCCAGCAGCTTGGAAAAGCGACAGGGTAGATCGGATACGCAGTATTTT.

The V call is TRBV5-6, the J call TRBJ1-2, with a weak D call TRBD1 (6 bases). Germline-derived CDR1 and CDR2 are SGHDT and YYEEEE. The length of the CDR3 is 14 residues. The V gene lost 5 bases and the J gene lost 5 bases, with 16 bases spanning the gap. CDR3 residues: CASRLGQLFYGYTF. The CDR3 DNA sequence: TGTGCCAGCAGACTTGGACAGTTATTTTATGGCTACACCTTC.

The V gene is TRBV3-1 (or the pseudogene TRBV3-2), the J gene TRBJ1-2, with unresolved D. Deletions cut 0 bases from V and 7 bases from J, with 9 bases between. Germline assignment: CDR1 LGHDT and CDR2 YNNKEL (reference sequence). The CDR3 is 13 residues long. The CDR3 here is CASSQDVGFGYTF. The CDR3 bases are TGTGCCAGCAGCCAAGATGTCGGGTTTGGCTACACCTTC.